The rows below give T cell receptor beta chains drawn from one sample of a study of T cell responses to AZD1222 COVID-19 vaccine. Produced via immunoSEQ multiplex PCR; TCRdb's table is partial and in-frame only. Among 90,000 to 120,000 clones listed, about nine tenths were seen once. The sample consisted of peripheral blood, taken 28 days after the second AZD1222 dose. Receptors were obtained from an adult who received the AZD1222 COVID-19 vaccine. Both conserved end residues are part of each CDR3. D genes are given only for firm matches. Clone sizes are given selectively: once, few, many, or a class where the clone is expanded.

CDR3 protein: CASRIGGGYEQYF
CDR3 DNA: TGTGCCAGCCGGATCGGGGGAGGCTACGAGCAGTACTTC
clone size: .
D gene: .
J gene: TRBJ2-7
V gene: TRBV6-5

CDR3 protein: CASSLAPGPPQYF
CDR3 DNA: TGTGCCAGCAGCTTAGCGCCAGGACCACCGCAGTATTTT
clone size: .
D gene: .
J gene: TRBJ2-3
V gene: TRBV7-6

CDR3 protein: CASSYTGTEINQPQHF
CDR3 DNA: TGTGCCAGCAGCTACACCGGGACAGAAATCAATCAGCCCCAGCATTTT
clone size: .
D gene: TRBD1
J gene: TRBJ1-5
V gene: TRBV5-6

CDR3 protein: CASSHGQVKNEQFF
CDR3 DNA: TGTGCCAGCAGCCACGGACAGGTTAAAAATGAGCAGTTCTTC
clone size: .
D gene: TRBD1
J gene: TRBJ2-1
V gene: TRBV3-1/TRBV3-2

CDR3 protein: CASSREGTYEQYF
CDR3 DNA: TGTGCCAGCAGTAGGGAGGGGACCTACGAGCAGTACTTC
clone size: .
D gene: TRBD2
J gene: TRBJ2-7
V gene: TRBV6-2/TRBV6-3

CDR3 protein: CASVGWGEQFF
CDR3 DNA: TGTGCCAGCGTGGGATGGGGGGAGCAGTTCTTC
clone size: .
D gene: .
J gene: TRBJ2-1
V gene: TRBV27

CDR3 protein: CASSFAGYYNEQFF
CDR3 DNA: TGTGCCAGCAGCTTCGCAGGGTACTACAATGAGCAGTTCTTC
clone size: .
D gene: .
J gene: TRBJ2-1
V gene: TRBV7-9

CDR3 protein: CASTNESQETQYF
CDR3 DNA: TGTGCCAGCACCAACGAGAGCCAAGAGACCCAGTACTTC
clone size: .
D gene: .
J gene: TRBJ2-5
V gene: TRBV13

CDR3 protein: CAWSGVYEQYF
CDR3 DNA: TGTGCCTGGAGTGGCGTCTACGAGCAGTACTTC
clone size: once
D gene: .
J gene: TRBJ2-7
V gene: TRBV30

CDR3 protein: CASSTGTGLNEETQYF
CDR3 DNA: TGTGCCAGCAGCACAGGGACAGGGCTTAACGAAGAGACCCAGTACTTC
clone size: .
D gene: TRBD1
J gene: TRBJ2-5
V gene: TRBV5-4

CDR3 protein: CASSPGQGATNEKLFF
CDR3 DNA: TGTGCCAGCAGCCCTGGACAGGGGGCGACTAATGAAAAACTGTTTTTT
clone size: .
D gene: TRBD1
J gene: TRBJ1-4
V gene: TRBV28

CDR3 protein: CARRYRQSVSGNTIYF
CDR3 DNA: TGTGCCAGACGGTACCGACAGTCTGTCTCTGGAAACACCATATATTTT
clone size: .
D gene: .
J gene: TRBJ1-3
V gene: TRBV5-3

CDR3 protein: CASSIRDRGHTEAFF
CDR3 DNA: TGTGCCAGTAGTATTCGGGACAGGGGGCACACTGAAGCTTTCTTT
clone size: .
D gene: TRBD1
J gene: TRBJ1-1
V gene: TRBV19

CDR3 protein: CASSQGTPVFYGYTF
CDR3 DNA: TGTGCCAGCAGCCAGGGGACCCCGGTCTTCTATGGCTACACCTTC
clone size: once
D gene: .
J gene: TRBJ1-2
V gene: TRBV5-4

CDR3 protein: CASSTGQGDTGELFF
CDR3 DNA: TGTGCCAGCAGCACGGGACAGGGGGACACCGGGGAGCTGTTTTTT
clone size: .
D gene: TRBD1
J gene: TRBJ2-2
V gene: TRBV3-1/TRBV3-2

CDR3 protein: CASRPSRDRGLDEAFF
CDR3 DNA: TGTGCCAGCAGACCCTCCCGGGACAGGGGGCTGGATGAAGCTTTCTTT
clone size: .
D gene: .
J gene: TRBJ1-1
V gene: TRBV21-1

CDR3 protein: CAWTGNSYEQYF
CDR3 DNA: TGTGCCTGGACAGGGAACTCCTACGAGCAGTACTTC
clone size: .
D gene: .
J gene: TRBJ2-7
V gene: TRBV30

CDR3 protein: CASSSGQGASGISGNTIYF
CDR3 DNA: TGTGCCAGCAGCTCCGGACAGGGGGCATCTGGGATCTCTGGAAACACCATATATTTT
clone size: .
D gene: TRBD1
J gene: TRBJ1-3
V gene: TRBV2

CDR3 protein: CASSPPRGLTTEAFF
CDR3 DNA: TGTGCCAGCAGCCCTCCGAGGGGCCTCACGACTGAAGCTTTCTTT
clone size: .
D gene: .
J gene: TRBJ1-1
V gene: TRBV9

CDR3 protein: CSSDGPDTQYF
CDR3 DNA: TGCAGCTCGGACGGACCAGATACGCAGTATTTT
clone size: .
D gene: .
J gene: TRBJ2-3
V gene: TRBV29-1

CDR3 protein: CASSQGEWAYGYTF
CDR3 DNA: TGTGCCAGCAGTCAGGGGGAATGGGCCTATGGCTACACCTTC
clone size: .
D gene: TRBD1
J gene: TRBJ1-2
V gene: TRBV6-5

CDR3 protein: CASSPRQVLRGYTF
CDR3 DNA: TGTGCCAGCAGTCCCCGGCAGGTGCTACGGGGCTACACCTTC
clone size: .
D gene: .
J gene: TRBJ1-2
V gene: TRBV5-6

CDR3 protein: CASSFSSGGFYEQYF
CDR3 DNA: TGCGCCAGCAGCTTTTCCAGCGGGGGATTCTACGAGCAGTACTTC
clone size: .
D gene: TRBD2
J gene: TRBJ2-7
V gene: TRBV5-1

CDR3 protein: CASSLPGQGAYEQYF
CDR3 DNA: TGTGCCAGCAGTTTACCGGGACAGGGGGCTTACGAGCAGTACTTC
clone size: .
D gene: TRBD1
J gene: TRBJ2-7
V gene: TRBV6-5

CDR3 protein: CASSYTGVNYGYTF
CDR3 DNA: TGTGCCAGCAGTTATACCGGGGTCAACTATGGCTACACCTTC
clone size: .
D gene: .
J gene: TRBJ1-2
V gene: TRBV6-6

CDR3 protein: CASSFFSTGGAETQYF
CDR3 DNA: TGTGCCAGCAGCTTCTTTTCGACAGGGGGAGCGGAGACCCAGTACTTC
clone size: .
D gene: TRBD1
J gene: TRBJ2-5
V gene: TRBV7-2

CDR3 protein: CASSPLGPFDEKLFF
CDR3 DNA: TGTGCCAGCAGTCCCCTGGGCCCTTTTGACGAAAAACTGTTTTTT
clone size: .
D gene: .
J gene: TRBJ1-4
V gene: TRBV28

CDR3 protein: CASSSFENTIYF
CDR3 DNA: TGTGCCAGCAGCTCGTTCGAAAACACCATATATTTT
clone size: .
D gene: .
J gene: TRBJ1-3
V gene: TRBV7-8

CDR3 protein: CASSGRGPRGETQYF
CDR3 DNA: TGTGCCAGCAGCGGTCGGGGGCCCCGTGGGGAGACCCAGTACTTC
clone size: .
D gene: .
J gene: TRBJ2-5
V gene: TRBV9

CDR3 protein: CASREPSRPPGELFF
CDR3 DNA: TGTGCCAGCAGGGAACCGTCCAGGCCGCCCGGGGAGCTGTTTTTT
clone size: .
D gene: .
J gene: TRBJ2-2
V gene: TRBV3-1/TRBV3-2

CDR3 protein: CASKGPLLLAYEQYF
CDR3 DNA: TGTGCCAGCAAGGGACCCCTCCTTTTAGCCTACGAGCAGTACTTC
clone size: .
D gene: .
J gene: TRBJ2-7
V gene: TRBV21-1

CDR3 protein: CASSLVGTSGPQETQYF
CDR3 DNA: TGTGCCAGCAGCTTGGTGGGGACTAGCGGCCCCCAAGAGACCCAGTACTTC
clone size: .
D gene: TRBD2
J gene: TRBJ2-5
V gene: TRBV7-2

CDR3 protein: CATSPGHYNEQFF
CDR3 DNA: TGTGCCACCAGTCCGGGACATTACAATGAGCAGTTCTTC
clone size: .
D gene: .
J gene: TRBJ2-1
V gene: TRBV24-1

CDR3 protein: CASSPGPVAYSNQPQHF
CDR3 DNA: TGTGCCAGCAGCCCAGGACCTGTGGCCTATAGCAATCAGCCCCAGCATTTT
clone size: .
D gene: .
J gene: TRBJ1-5
V gene: TRBV7-2

CDR3 protein: CASSLWTGAYNEQFF
CDR3 DNA: TGTGCCAGCAGCTTGTGGACAGGGGCGTACAATGAGCAGTTCTTC
clone size: .
D gene: TRBD1
J gene: TRBJ2-1
V gene: TRBV5-5

CDR3 protein: CASSLAKGTSGVSYEQYF
CDR3 DNA: TGTGCCAGCAGCTTAGCGAAAGGGACTAGCGGGGTCTCCTACGAGCAGTACTTC
clone size: .
D gene: TRBD2
J gene: TRBJ2-7
V gene: TRBV7-2

CDR3 protein: CASSFSSNQPQHF
CDR3 DNA: TGTGCCAGCAGTTTCTCTAGCAATCAGCCCCAGCATTTT
clone size: .
D gene: .
J gene: TRBJ1-5
V gene: TRBV12-3/TRBV12-4

CDR3 protein: CASSYSRQGRGSGYTF
CDR3 DNA: TGTGCCAGCAGTTACTCGAGGCAGGGAAGGGGGAGTGGCTACACCTTC
clone size: .
D gene: .
J gene: TRBJ1-2
V gene: TRBV6-5

CDR3 protein: CASSPLTGKNTIYF
CDR3 DNA: TGTGCCAGCAGTCCCTTGACAGGGAAAAACACCATATATTTT
clone size: .
D gene: TRBD1
J gene: TRBJ1-3
V gene: TRBV28

CDR3 protein: CASSPGVVRNEQFF
CDR3 DNA: TGTGCCAGCAGCCCAGGGGTAGTAAGAAATGAGCAGTTCTTC
clone size: .
D gene: .
J gene: TRBJ2-1
V gene: TRBV28

CDR3 protein: CASGLAGGNQETQYF
CDR3 DNA: TGTGCCAGCGGGCTAGCGGGGGGTAACCAAGAGACCCAGTACTTC
clone size: few
D gene: TRBD2
J gene: TRBJ2-5
V gene: TRBV6-5

CDR3 protein: CACRPGYVNTEAFF
CDR3 DNA: TGTGCCTGTCGCCCAGGGTACGTGAACACTGAAGCTTTCTTT
clone size: .
D gene: .
J gene: TRBJ1-1
V gene: TRBV30

CDR3 protein: CASRPTSSYEQYF
CDR3 DNA: TGTGCCAGCAGACCGACAAGTTCCTACGAGCAGTACTTC
clone size: .
D gene: .
J gene: TRBJ2-7
V gene: TRBV7-2

CDR3 protein: CASSLVPTAVTDTQYF
CDR3 DNA: TGTGCCAGCAGCTTAGTTCCGACGGCGGTCACAGATACGCAGTATTTT
clone size: .
D gene: .
J gene: TRBJ2-3
V gene: TRBV7-6

CDR3 protein: CASTGDSYEQYF
CDR3 DNA: TGTGCCAGCACCGGGGACAGCTACGAGCAGTACTTC
clone size: .
D gene: TRBD1
J gene: TRBJ2-7
V gene: TRBV7-2

CDR3 protein: CASSYGGGNQETQYF
CDR3 DNA: TGTGCCAGCAGTTACGGCGGCGGAAACCAAGAGACCCAGTACTTC
clone size: .
D gene: .
J gene: TRBJ2-5
V gene: TRBV6-5

CDR3 protein: CASSTGDPGNEQYF
CDR3 DNA: TGTGCCAGCAGTACAGGGGACCCCGGGAACGAGCAGTACTTC
clone size: .
D gene: TRBD1
J gene: TRBJ2-7
V gene: TRBV2

CDR3 protein: CASSIANSPLHF
CDR3 DNA: TGTGCCAGTAGTATAGCAAATTCACCCCTCCACTTT
clone size: .
D gene: .
J gene: TRBJ1-6
V gene: TRBV19

CDR3 protein: CSVTGTGLIEQYF
CDR3 DNA: TGCAGCGTTACCGGGACAGGTTTAATCGAGCAGTACTTC
clone size: .
D gene: TRBD1
J gene: TRBJ2-7
V gene: TRBV29-1

CDR3 protein: CASSNKQGMFNQPQHF
CDR3 DNA: TGTGCCAGTAGTAATAAACAGGGGATGTTCAATCAGCCCCAGCATTTT
clone size: .
D gene: TRBD1
J gene: TRBJ1-5
V gene: TRBV19

CDR3 protein: CASSYPSQGEQFF
CDR3 DNA: TGTGCCAGCAGTTATCCATCTCAGGGTGAGCAGTTCTTC
clone size: .
D gene: .
J gene: TRBJ2-1
V gene: TRBV6-5

CDR3 protein: CASRDMFVEQFF
CDR3 DNA: TGTGCCAGCCGGGACATGTTCGTTGAGCAGTTCTTC
clone size: .
D gene: .
J gene: TRBJ2-1
V gene: TRBV28

CDR3 protein: CASSLEPKNIQYF
CDR3 DNA: TGTGCCAGCAGCTTGGAACCGAAAAACATTCAGTACTTC
clone size: .
D gene: .
J gene: TRBJ2-4
V gene: TRBV5-4

CDR3 protein: CAISEPGVGSPLHF
CDR3 DNA: TGTGCCATCAGTGAGCCAGGGGTTGGTTCACCCCTCCACTTT
clone size: once
D gene: .
J gene: TRBJ1-6
V gene: TRBV10-3

CDR3 protein: CASSPKGSHNSPLHF
CDR3 DNA: TGTGCCAGCAGCCCTAAAGGATCCCATAATTCACCCCTCCACTTT
clone size: .
D gene: .
J gene: TRBJ1-6
V gene: TRBV7-2

CDR3 protein: CSLEFDGELFF
CDR3 DNA: TGCAGTCTGGAATTCGACGGGGAGCTGTTTTTT
clone size: .
D gene: .
J gene: TRBJ2-2
V gene: TRBV20-1

CDR3 protein: CASSPKNTEAFF
CDR3 DNA: TGTGCCAGCAGTCCGAAGAACACTGAAGCTTTCTTT
clone size: .
D gene: .
J gene: TRBJ1-1
V gene: TRBV6-2/TRBV6-3

CDR3 protein: CASSPPGSRNEKLFF
CDR3 DNA: TGTGCCAGCAGCCCTCCAGGCAGTAGAAATGAAAAACTGTTTTTT
clone size: .
D gene: .
J gene: TRBJ1-4
V gene: TRBV9

CDR3 protein: CASSLVAGGPYEQYF
CDR3 DNA: TGTGCCAGCAGCTTAGTAGCGGGAGGGCCCTACGAGCAGTACTTC
clone size: .
D gene: TRBD2
J gene: TRBJ2-7
V gene: TRBV7-2